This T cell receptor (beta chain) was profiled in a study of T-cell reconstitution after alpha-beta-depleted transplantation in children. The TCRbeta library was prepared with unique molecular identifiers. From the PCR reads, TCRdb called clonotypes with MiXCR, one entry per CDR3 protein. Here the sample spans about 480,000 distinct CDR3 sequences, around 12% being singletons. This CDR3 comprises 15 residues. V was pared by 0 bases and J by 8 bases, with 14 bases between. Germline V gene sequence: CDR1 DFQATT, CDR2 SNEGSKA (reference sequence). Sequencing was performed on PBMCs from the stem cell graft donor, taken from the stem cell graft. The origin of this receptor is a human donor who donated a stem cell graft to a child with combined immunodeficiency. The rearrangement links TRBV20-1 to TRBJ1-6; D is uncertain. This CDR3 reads CSARDELRADSPLHF. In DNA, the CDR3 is TGCAGTGCTAGAGATGAGTTGAGGGCGGATTCACCCCTCCACTTT.